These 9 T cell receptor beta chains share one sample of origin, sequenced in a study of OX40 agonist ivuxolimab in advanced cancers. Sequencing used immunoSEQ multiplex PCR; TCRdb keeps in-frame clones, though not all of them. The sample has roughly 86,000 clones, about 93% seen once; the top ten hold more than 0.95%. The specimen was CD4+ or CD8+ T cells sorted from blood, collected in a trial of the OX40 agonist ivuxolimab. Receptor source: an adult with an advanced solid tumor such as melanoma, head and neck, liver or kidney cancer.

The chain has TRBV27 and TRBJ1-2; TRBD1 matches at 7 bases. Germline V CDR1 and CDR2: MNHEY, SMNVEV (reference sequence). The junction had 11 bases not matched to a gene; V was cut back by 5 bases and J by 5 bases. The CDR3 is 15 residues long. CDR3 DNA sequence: TGTGCCAGCAGTGAACCCGGGACAGCGATATATGGCTACACCTTC. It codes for CASSEPGTAIYGYTF.

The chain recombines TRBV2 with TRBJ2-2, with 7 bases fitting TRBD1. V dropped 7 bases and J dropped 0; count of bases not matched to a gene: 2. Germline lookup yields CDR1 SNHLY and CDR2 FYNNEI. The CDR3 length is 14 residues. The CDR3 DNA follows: TGTGCCAGCACGACAGGGCCGAACACCGGGGAGCTGTTTTTT. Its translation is CASTTGPNTGELFF.

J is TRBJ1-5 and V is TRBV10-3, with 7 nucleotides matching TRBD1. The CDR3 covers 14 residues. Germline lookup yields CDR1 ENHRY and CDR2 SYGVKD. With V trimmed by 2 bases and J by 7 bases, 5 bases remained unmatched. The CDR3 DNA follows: TGTGCCATCAGTGAGCGAGGGGGCTCACAGCCCCAGCATTTT. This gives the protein CAISERGGSQPQHF.

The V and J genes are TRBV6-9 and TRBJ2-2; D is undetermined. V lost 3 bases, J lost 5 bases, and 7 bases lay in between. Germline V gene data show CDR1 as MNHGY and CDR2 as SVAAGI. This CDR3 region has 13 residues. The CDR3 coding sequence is TGTGCCAGCAGTTACAGGCAGACCGGGGAGCTGTTTTTT. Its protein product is CASSYRQTGELFF.

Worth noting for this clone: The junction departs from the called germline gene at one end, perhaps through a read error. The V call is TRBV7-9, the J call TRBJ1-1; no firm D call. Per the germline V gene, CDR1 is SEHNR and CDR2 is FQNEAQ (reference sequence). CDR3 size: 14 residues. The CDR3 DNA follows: TGTGCCAGCCGCTTAAACGCGGGGAACACTGAAGCTTTCTTT. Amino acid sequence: CASRLNAGNTEAFF.

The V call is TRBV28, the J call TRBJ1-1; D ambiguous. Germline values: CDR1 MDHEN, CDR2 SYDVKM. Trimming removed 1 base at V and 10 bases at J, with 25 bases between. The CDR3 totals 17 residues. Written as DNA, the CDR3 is TGTGCCAGCAGTTTATCAGAGAGCCTGGGTTCGAGGTCCGGAGCTTTCTTT. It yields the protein CASSLSESLGSRSGAFF.

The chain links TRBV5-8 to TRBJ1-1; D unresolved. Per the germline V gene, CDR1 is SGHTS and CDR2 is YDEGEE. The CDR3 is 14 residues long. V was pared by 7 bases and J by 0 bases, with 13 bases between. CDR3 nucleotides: TGTGCCAGCCCCTCAAGACTGTTGAACACTGAAGCTTTCTTT. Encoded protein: CASPSRLLNTEAFF.

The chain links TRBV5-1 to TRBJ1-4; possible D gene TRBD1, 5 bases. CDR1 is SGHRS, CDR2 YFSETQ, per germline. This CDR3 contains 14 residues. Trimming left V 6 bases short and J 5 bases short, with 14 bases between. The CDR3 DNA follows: TGCGCCAGCACATCGGGACTGGGGAATGAAAAACTGTTTTTT. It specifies CASTSGLGNEKLFF.

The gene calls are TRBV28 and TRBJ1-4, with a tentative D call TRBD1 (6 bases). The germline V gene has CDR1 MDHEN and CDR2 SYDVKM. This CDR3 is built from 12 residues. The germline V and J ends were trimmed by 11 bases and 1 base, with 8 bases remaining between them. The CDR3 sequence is CAGQRTNEKLFF. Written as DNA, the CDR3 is TGTGCCGGACAGCGAACTAATGAAAAACTGTTTTTT. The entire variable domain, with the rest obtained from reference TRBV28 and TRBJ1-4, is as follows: DVKVTQSSRYLVKRTGEKVFLECVQDMDHENMFWYRQDPGLGLRLIYFSYDVKMKEKGDIPEGYSVSREKKERFSLILESASTNQTSMYLCAGQRTNEKLFFGSGTQLSVL.